Presented here are 8 T cell receptor beta chains from one specimen sequenced in a study of T cells in Graves' hyperthyroidism and ophthalmopathy. Amplified TCR beta CDR3 regions derived from RNA transcripts. When the TCR CDR3 underwent first-round RT-PCR, the HTBI primer set was used. TCRdb passed the multiplex PCR reads through MiXCR, listing each CDR3 protein once. This sample has around 800,000 distinct CDR3 sequences, with over 35% found just once. Sequenced material: blood. The receptor set was obtained from a young man with Graves' hyperthyroidism.

This sequence joins TRBV5-6 and TRBJ2-7; D possibly corresponds to TRBD2 (6 bases). CDR1 is SGHDT and CDR2 is YYEEEE in the germline V gene. This CDR3 contains 14 residues. Trimming took 2 bases from V and 3 from J, leaving 12 bases between them. The DNA for the CDR3 is TGTGCCAGCAGCTTATTCGGGAGCCACTACGAGCAGTACTTC. Its translation: CASSLFGSHYEQYF.

As concerns this clonotype: A read error may explain this, as a much larger clone is one base away. The chain couples TRBV19 to TRBJ1-1; D might be TRBD1 (6 bases). Germline lookup yields CDR1 LNHDA and CDR2 SQIVND (reference sequence). The CDR3 is 12 amino acids. The CDR3 nucleotides read TGTGCCAGTAGTATAGCAGGGGCGGAAGCTCTCTTT. Translated: CASSIAGAEALF.

This clonotype was picked up a small number of times. The V call is TRBV6-2 or TRBV6-3, the J call TRBJ1-5; D gene ambiguous. Germline V gene lookup returns CDR1 MNHEY and CDR2 SVGEGT. The V gene lost 8 bases and the J gene lost 6 bases, with 14 bases spanning the gap. The CDR3 is 13 residues long. The CDR3 DNA sequence: TGTGCCAGCGGTCGCTTGAGGGCTCAGCCCCAGCATTTT. Translating it yields CASGRLRAQPQHF.

This clonotype was picked up a small number of times. This chain joins TRBV20-1 and TRBJ2-6; D not certain. The CDR3 covers 16 residues. With 0 bases removed from V and 2 bases from J, the gap between germline ends came to 11 bases. Germline V CDR1 and CDR2: DFQATT, SNEGSKA (reference sequence). CDR3 nucleotide sequence: TGCAGTGCTAGAGACCCCCGGGTCCCTGGGGCCAACGTCCTGACTTTC. Translation: CSARDPRVPGANVLTF.

There are a few counts of this clonotype. The J gene is TRBJ2-2, the V gene TRBV7-6; D ambiguous. The CDR3 consists of 14 residues. V gave up 5 bases and J gave up 1 base, with 8 bases separating them. Germline V gives CDR1 SGHVS, CDR2 FNYEAQ. The CDR3 sequence: CASSDPWNTGELFF. The CDR3, as DNA: TGTGCCAGCAGCGACCCATGGAACACCGGGGAGCTGTTTTTT.

At least ten counts were recorded for this clonotype. The J gene is TRBJ1-2, the V gene TRBV20-1, with 9 bases aligning to TRBD1. The ends lost 3 bases at V and 3 bases at J; junction bases unmatched: 8. The germline CDR1 and CDR2 sequences are DFQATT and SNEGSKA (reference sequence). CDR3 size: 15 residues. Here the CDR3 DNA reads TGCAGTGCTAGTGGGGGACAGGGAGAGGACTATGGCTACACCTTC. As protein: CSASGGQGEDYGYTF.

This chain joins TRBV6-6 and TRBJ1-1; D might be TRBD1 (5 bases). The V and J ends lost 7 bases and 4 bases respectively, with 22 bases between them. From germline, CDR1 is MNHNY and CDR2 SVGAGI (reference sequence). This CDR3 has 16 residues. The CDR3 region has the DNA TGTGCCAGCACCCAACTATATCTCAGGGAAGGCACTGAAGCTTTCTTT. Its translation is CASTQLYLREGTEAFF.

This clonotype has more than one count but fewer than ten. The chain carries TRBV7-9 and TRBJ2-7, with D hard to call. V was pared by 5 bases and J by 6 bases, with 11 bases between. Germline CDR1 SEHNR, CDR2 FQNEAQ (reference sequence). The CDR3 spans 12 residues. Here the CDR3 reads CASSRDVGEQYF. In nucleotides, the CDR3 is TGTGCCAGCAGCCGAGACGTGGGCGAGCAGTACTTC.